This is a list of T cell receptor beta chains from one sample in a study of blood T cells in healthy people across ages. TCRdb redid the calling of the 5' RACE reads with MiXCR, one entry per CDR3 protein. The sample records 600,000 or so distinct CDR3 sequences, roughly 20% being singletons. Sequenced sample: blood. Receptors were obtained from a man in his 70s in good health. Each CDR3 is given with its conserved first and last residue. Each record gives: CDR3 protein, CDR3 DNA, clone size, J gene, V gene, D gene. D genes are given only for firm matches. Size tells how often a clone was seen (once, few, many) or the class of an expanded clone, and some rows leave it out.

CDR3aa: CASSFGGASDEQYF
CDR3nt: TGTGCCAGCAGTTTCGGGGGGGCATCGGACGAGCAGTACTTC
abundance: few
j_gene: TRBJ2-7
v_gene: TRBV28
d_gene: TRBD2

CDR3aa: CASSEAKNTEAFF
CDR3nt: TGTGCCAGCAGTGAAGCCAAGAACACTGAAGCTTTCTTT
abundance: few
j_gene: TRBJ1-1
v_gene: TRBV6-1
d_gene: .

CDR3aa: CASSRTGTGNTEAFF
CDR3nt: TGTGCCAGCAGTCGGACAGGGACAGGTAACACTGAAGCTTTCTTT
abundance: many
j_gene: TRBJ1-1
v_gene: TRBV6-5
d_gene: TRBD1

CDR3aa: CASTSTGKETQYF
CDR3nt: TGTGCCAGCACCTCGACAGGGAAGGAGACCCAGTACTTC
abundance: few
j_gene: TRBJ2-5
v_gene: TRBV12-3/TRBV12-4
d_gene: TRBD1

CDR3aa: CSVEEGGKGAQYF
CDR3nt: TGCAGCGTTGAAGAGGGAGGGAAAGGGGCCCAGTACTTC
abundance: few
j_gene: TRBJ2-5
v_gene: TRBV29-1
d_gene: TRBD2

CDR3aa: CASSLDPGLDTQYF
CDR3nt: TGTGCCAGCAGCTTAGATCCAGGGTTGGATACGCAGTATTTT
abundance: .
j_gene: TRBJ2-3
v_gene: TRBV11-2
d_gene: .

CDR3aa: CSARAPGNTEAFF
CDR3nt: TGCAGTGCTAGAGCACCGGGGAACACTGAAGCTTTCTTT
abundance: few
j_gene: TRBJ1-1
v_gene: TRBV20-1
d_gene: .

CDR3aa: CASSEEGQGYTEAFF
CDR3nt: TGTGCCAGCAGTGAAGAAGGACAGGGATACACTGAAGCTTTCTTT
abundance: .
j_gene: TRBJ1-1
v_gene: TRBV2
d_gene: TRBD1

CDR3aa: CASSNTRGAAYEQYF
CDR3nt: TGTGCCAGCAGCAACACCCGAGGGGCGGCATACGAGCAGTACTTC
abundance: few
j_gene: TRBJ2-7
v_gene: TRBV7-9
d_gene: .

CDR3aa: CASSSQGTNEQFF
CDR3nt: TGCGCCAGCAGTTCCCAGGGCACCAATGAGCAGTTCTTC
abundance: few
j_gene: TRBJ2-1
v_gene: TRBV5-1
d_gene: .

CDR3aa: CAWTLEAPSTDTQYF
CDR3nt: TGTGCCTGGACCTTAGAGGCCCCCAGCACAGATACGCAGTATTTT
abundance: .
j_gene: TRBJ2-3
v_gene: TRBV30
d_gene: .

CDR3aa: CSVDSRRDETDTQYF
CDR3nt: TGCAGCGTTGACAGTCGGCGGGATGAGACAGATACGCAGTATTTT
abundance: .
j_gene: TRBJ2-3
v_gene: TRBV29-1
d_gene: .

CDR3aa: CASSYSRPRTSDQFF
CDR3nt: TGTGCCAGCAGTTACTCCAGACCCCGGACTAGCGACCAGTTCTTC
abundance: .
j_gene: TRBJ2-1
v_gene: TRBV6-2/TRBV6-3
d_gene: TRBD2

CDR3aa: CSARSQREAGNEQFF
CDR3nt: TGCAGTGCTAGATCCCAGCGGGAGGCAGGCAATGAGCAGTTCTTC
abundance: many
j_gene: TRBJ2-1
v_gene: TRBV20-1
d_gene: TRBD2

CDR3aa: CASSLMAEAGLYEQYF
CDR3nt: TGTGCCAGCAGCTTAATGGCCGAAGCCGGACTTTACGAGCAGTACTTC
abundance: .
j_gene: TRBJ2-7
v_gene: TRBV7-3
d_gene: .

CDR3aa: CASSSTPGLNFSYNEQFF
CDR3nt: TGTGCCAGCAGTTCCACCCCGGGACTCAATTTCTCCTACAATGAGCAGTTCTTC
abundance: few
j_gene: TRBJ2-1
v_gene: TRBV28
d_gene: .

CDR3aa: CASSLGTENQPQHF
CDR3nt: TGTGCCAGCAGCTTAGGGACAGAGAATCAGCCCCAGCATTTT
abundance: .
j_gene: TRBJ1-5
v_gene: TRBV7-9
d_gene: .

CDR3aa: CSARDPGGRAPGETQYF
CDR3nt: TGCAGTGCTAGAGATCCCGGCGGGAGGGCCCCCGGGGAGACCCAGTACTTC
abundance: .
j_gene: TRBJ2-5
v_gene: TRBV20-1
d_gene: TRBD2

CDR3aa: CASSEAQPVGKTQYF
CDR3nt: TGTGCCAGCAGTGAAGCGCAACCGGTCGGAAAGACCCAGTACTTC
abundance: .
j_gene: TRBJ2-5
v_gene: TRBV2
d_gene: .

CDR3aa: CASSDISGRNTGELFF
CDR3nt: TGTGCCAGCAGTGATATTAGCGGGAGAAACACCGGGGAGCTGTTTTTT
abundance: .
j_gene: TRBJ2-2
v_gene: TRBV25-1
d_gene: TRBD2

CDR3aa: CASSNRLAGDDEQFF
CDR3nt: TGTGCCAGCAGCAACCGACTAGCGGGGGATGATGAGCAGTTCTTC
abundance: .
j_gene: TRBJ2-1
v_gene: TRBV9
d_gene: TRBD2

CDR3aa: CASSQEPPRQGAVSEKLFF
CDR3nt: TGTGCCAGCAGCCAAGAGCCCCCCCGACAGGGGGCGGTGAGTGAAAAACTGTTTTTT
abundance: few
j_gene: TRBJ1-4
v_gene: TRBV3-1
d_gene: TRBD1

CDR3aa: CSVEGQAGEKLFF
CDR3nt: TGCAGCGTTGAGGGACAGGCGGGGGAAAAACTGTTTTTT
abundance: many
j_gene: TRBJ1-4
v_gene: TRBV29-1
d_gene: TRBD1

CDR3aa: CSVGAIAAGGGEQFF
CDR3nt: TGCAGCGTGGGGGCTATAGCGGCAGGGGGGGGTGAGCAGTTCTTC
abundance: few
j_gene: TRBJ2-1
v_gene: TRBV29-1
d_gene: .

CDR3aa: CASSRTLYNEQFF
CDR3nt: TGTGCCAGCAGCAGGACACTGTACAATGAGCAGTTCTTC
abundance: many
j_gene: TRBJ2-1
v_gene: TRBV21-1
d_gene: .

CDR3aa: CSARQGDEQFF
CDR3nt: TGCAGTGCTCGACAGGGTGATGAGCAGTTCTTC
abundance: .
j_gene: TRBJ2-1
v_gene: TRBV20-1
d_gene: TRBD1

CDR3aa: CASSIGEGNQETQYF
CDR3nt: TGTGCCAGTAGTATCGGGGAGGGGAACCAAGAGACCCAGTACTTC
abundance: few
j_gene: TRBJ2-5
v_gene: TRBV19
d_gene: TRBD2

CDR3aa: CASRIQGHEQYF
CDR3nt: TGTGCCAGCAGAATACAGGGCCACGAGCAGTACTTC
abundance: .
j_gene: TRBJ2-7
v_gene: TRBV6-1
d_gene: .

CDR3aa: CASSQSPSTGVAEAFF
CDR3nt: TGCGCCAGCAGCCAGTCCCCATCCACCGGGGTTGCTGAAGCTTTCTTT
abundance: .
j_gene: TRBJ1-1
v_gene: TRBV4-3
d_gene: .

CDR3aa: CASSLDTQGNYGYTF
CDR3nt: TGCGCCAGCAGCTTGGACACCCAGGGCAACTATGGCTACACCTTC
abundance: few
j_gene: TRBJ1-2
v_gene: TRBV5-1
d_gene: .

CDR3aa: CATSVTDSYGYTF
CDR3nt: TGTGCCACCAGTGTCACCGATAGCTATGGCTACACCTTC
abundance: many
j_gene: TRBJ1-2
v_gene: TRBV24-1
d_gene: .

CDR3aa: CASSVAGTGNTIYF
CDR3nt: TGTGCCAGCAGCGTAGCCGGGACTGGAAACACCATATATTTT
abundance: .
j_gene: TRBJ1-3
v_gene: TRBV9
d_gene: .

CDR3aa: CASSLVSGQSIQYF
CDR3nt: TGTGCCAGCAGCTTAGTGTCAGGGCAAAGCATTCAGTACTTC
abundance: .
j_gene: TRBJ2-4
v_gene: TRBV11-3
d_gene: .

CDR3aa: CASSSDPHNEQFF
CDR3nt: TGTGCCAGCAGCTCTGATCCCCACAATGAGCAGTTCTTC
abundance: few
j_gene: TRBJ2-1
v_gene: TRBV7-9
d_gene: .

CDR3aa: CASSQLDSIEAFF
CDR3nt: TGTGCCAGCAGCCAATTGGATTCCATTGAAGCTTTCTTT
abundance: .
j_gene: TRBJ1-1
v_gene: TRBV3-1
d_gene: .

CDR3aa: CSARAVAGTGDTQYF
CDR3nt: TGCAGTGCTAGAGCGGTGGCGGGAACGGGGGATACGCAGTATTTT
abundance: many
j_gene: TRBJ2-3
v_gene: TRBV20-1
d_gene: .

CDR3aa: CASSVQGHLPGETQYF
CDR3nt: TGTGCCAGCAGCGTGCAAGGACATCTACCAGGGGAGACCCAGTACTTC
abundance: .
j_gene: TRBJ2-5
v_gene: TRBV9
d_gene: .

CDR3aa: CASSKPGTGELFF
CDR3nt: TGTGCCAGCAGTAAACCGGGCACCGGGGAGCTGTTTTTT
abundance: .
j_gene: TRBJ2-2
v_gene: TRBV6-5
d_gene: .

CDR3aa: CSAPDLRETQYF
CDR3nt: TGCAGTGCTCCGGATTTGAGGGAGACCCAGTACTTC
abundance: few
j_gene: TRBJ2-5
v_gene: TRBV20-1
d_gene: .

CDR3aa: CASSFFIGGQAPDTQYF
CDR3nt: TGTGCCAGCAGCTTCTTCATCGGGGGACAGGCGCCAGATACGCAGTATTTT
abundance: .
j_gene: TRBJ2-3
v_gene: TRBV7-8
d_gene: TRBD1

CDR3aa: CASSRDGGSSNEQFF
CDR3nt: TGCGCCAGCAGCCGAGATGGAGGGAGCAGTAATGAGCAGTTCTTC
abundance: .
j_gene: TRBJ2-1
v_gene: TRBV4-3
d_gene: .

CDR3aa: CATSGPGQGVPYEQYF
CDR3nt: TGTGCCACCAGTGGCCCGGGACAGGGGGTCCCCTACGAGCAGTACTTC
abundance: .
j_gene: TRBJ2-7
v_gene: TRBV24-1
d_gene: TRBD1

CDR3aa: CASSYQLNTEAFF
CDR3nt: TGTGCCAGCAGTTACCAGTTGAACACTGAAGCTTTCTTT
abundance: .
j_gene: TRBJ1-1
v_gene: TRBV6-5
d_gene: .

CDR3aa: CASSLGRDSPYEQYF
CDR3nt: TGTGCCAGCAGCTTAGGCCGGGACAGCCCCTACGAGCAGTACTTC
abundance: few
j_gene: TRBJ2-7
v_gene: TRBV13
d_gene: TRBD1

CDR3aa: CSARSGTSGRTLYNEQFF
CDR3nt: TGCAGTGCTAGATCCGGGACTAGCGGGAGGACACTCTACAATGAGCAGTTCTTC
abundance: few
j_gene: TRBJ2-1
v_gene: TRBV20-1
d_gene: TRBD2

CDR3aa: CASSFEGIDTQYF
CDR3nt: TGCGCCAGCAGCTTCGAGGGGATAGATACGCAGTATTTT
abundance: .
j_gene: TRBJ2-3
v_gene: TRBV5-1
d_gene: .

CDR3aa: CASSEDGGVPYNEQFF
CDR3nt: TGTGCCAGCAGTGAAGACGGGGGTGTCCCTTACAATGAGCAGTTCTTC
abundance: .
j_gene: TRBJ2-1
v_gene: TRBV6-1
d_gene: .

CDR3aa: CASTFGQNTGELFF
CDR3nt: TGTGCCAGCACCTTCGGGCAGAACACCGGGGAGCTGTTTTTT
abundance: .
j_gene: TRBJ2-2
v_gene: TRBV12-3/TRBV12-4
d_gene: .

CDR3aa: CASRPGTKSYEQYF
CDR3nt: TGTGCCAGCAGACCCGGGACTAAGAGCTACGAGCAGTACTTC
abundance: .
j_gene: TRBJ2-7
v_gene: TRBV7-2
d_gene: TRBD2

CDR3aa: CASSYSKGAVAFF
CDR3nt: TGTGCCAGCAGTTACTCGAAGGGGGCTGTGGCTTTCTTT
abundance: .
j_gene: TRBJ1-1
v_gene: TRBV6-5
d_gene: TRBD1

CDR3aa: CASSHRALSQETQYF
CDR3nt: TGTGCCAGCAGCCACCGGGCGCTATCTCAAGAGACCCAGTACTTC
abundance: few
j_gene: TRBJ2-5
v_gene: TRBV7-2
d_gene: .

CDR3aa: CASSYSLGLAGIETQYF
CDR3nt: TGTGCCAGCAGTTACTCCCTTGGACTAGCGGGAATCGAGACCCAGTACTTC
abundance: few
j_gene: TRBJ2-5
v_gene: TRBV6-5
d_gene: TRBD2